This T cell receptor (beta chain) was captured by sequencing in a study of OX40 agonist ivuxolimab in advanced cancers. Study-level information: Patients were given ivuxolimab, an antibody that agonizes OX40 (CD134).

As to this clone: Its antigen is undetermined.

Germline V lookup: CDR1 SGHAT, CDR2 FQNNGV. Deletions cut 6 bases from V and 7 bases from J, with 10 bases between. The CDR3 runs 13 residues. Assay: immunoSEQ multiplex PCR; the TCRdb copy retains only in-frame clones and omits some. The sample has about 76,000 clones; over 70% are singletons. Findings and limits, study-wide: Low clonal expansion, among the lowest seen, marked partial responders at 0.1-3.0 mg/kg. Clones of CD4+ and CD8+ blood T cells grew by week 6 at doses of 0.1 to 3.0 mg/kg. A proportion of nonresponders additionally exhibited low normalized T-cell clonal expansion.

The source was CD4+ or CD8+ T cells sorted from blood, collected in a trial of the OX40 agonist ivuxolimab. The TCR was taken from an adult with an advanced solid tumor such as melanoma, head and neck, liver or kidney cancer. The V call is TRBV11-2, the J call TRBJ1-6; D ambiguous. The CDR3 protein is CASRQTENSPLHF. Written as DNA, the CDR3 is TGTGCCAGCAGACAAACAGAGAATTCACCCCTCCACTTT.